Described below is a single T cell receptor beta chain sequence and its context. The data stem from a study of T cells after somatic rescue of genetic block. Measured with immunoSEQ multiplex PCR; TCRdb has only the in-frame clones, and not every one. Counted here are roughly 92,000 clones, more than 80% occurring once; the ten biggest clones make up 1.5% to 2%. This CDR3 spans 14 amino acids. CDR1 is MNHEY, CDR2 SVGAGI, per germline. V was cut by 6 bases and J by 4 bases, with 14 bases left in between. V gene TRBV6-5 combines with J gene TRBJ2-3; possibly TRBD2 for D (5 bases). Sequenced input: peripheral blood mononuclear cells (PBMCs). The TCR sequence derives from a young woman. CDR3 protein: CASRPQAEPDTQYF. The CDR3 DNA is TGTGCCAGCAGACCCCAAGCGGAGCCAGATACGCAGTATTTT.